A selection of T cell receptor beta chains follows, all from one sample in a study of cytomegalovirus exposure and HLA in healthy donors. Data came from immunoSEQ multiplex PCR; TCRdb stores just in-frame clones and leaves some out. This sample carries about 130,000 clones, roughly 80% of them seen once, and the ten largest clones take 2.5% to 4%. The sample was PBMCs. The receptors here all came from a man aged 40-49 years in good health and CMV-seronegative. CDR3s include the opening cysteine and the closing phenylalanine or tryptophan. Each record gives: CDR3 length, V gene, J gene, D gene, clone size, CDR3 protein, CDR3 DNA. A D gene is named only where the DNA matches it firmly. Clone size is not always given. Where it is, it says once, few, many or a class for expanded clones.

CDR3 length: 15
V gene: TRBV28
J gene: TRBJ2-1
D gene: TRBD2
clone size: -
CDR3 protein: CASSPTREVYNEQFF
CDR3 DNA: TGTGCCAGCAGTCCCACGCGGGAGGTCTACAATGAGCAGTTCTTC

CDR3 length: 12
V gene: TRBV18
J gene: TRBJ1-1
D gene: TRBD1
clone size: -
CDR3 protein: CASSPSGGWAFF
CDR3 DNA: TGTGCCAGCTCACCCTCAGGGGGTTGGGCTTTCTTT

CDR3 length: 13
V gene: TRBV4-1
J gene: TRBJ1-2
D gene: -
clone size: -
CDR3 protein: CASSHVPTERYTF
CDR3 DNA: TGCGCCAGCAGCCATGTCCCCACGGAGCGCTACACCTTC

CDR3 length: 12
V gene: TRBV30
J gene: TRBJ2-3
D gene: -
clone size: -
CDR3 protein: CAWNPGTDTQYF
CDR3 DNA: TGTGCCTGGAATCCCGGCACAGATACGCAGTATTTT

CDR3 length: 15
V gene: TRBV6-5
J gene: TRBJ1-1
D gene: TRBD1
clone size: few
CDR3 protein: CASSYTDRAHTEAFF
CDR3 DNA: TGTGCCAGCAGTTACACTGACAGGGCTCACACTGAAGCTTTCTTT

CDR3 length: 16
V gene: TRBV5-1
J gene: TRBJ2-3
D gene: -
clone size: -
CDR3 protein: CASSTASVGSTDTQYF
CDR3 DNA: TGCGCCAGCAGCACCGCTAGCGTAGGTAGCACAGATACGCAGTATTTT

CDR3 length: 18
V gene: TRBV7-3
J gene: TRBJ2-2
D gene: TRBD2
clone size: -
CDR3 protein: CASSLAARGLDNTGELFF
CDR3 DNA: TGTGCCAGCAGCCTAGCGGCTAGGGGACTAGATAACACCGGGGAGCTGTTTTTT

CDR3 length: 15
V gene: TRBV2
J gene: TRBJ1-4
D gene: TRBD1
clone size: -
CDR3 protein: CASSALTGGVEKLFF
CDR3 DNA: TGTGCCAGCAGTGCCCTGACAGGGGGGGTGGAAAAACTGTTTTTT

CDR3 length: 14
V gene: TRBV9
J gene: TRBJ2-7
D gene: -
clone size: -
CDR3 protein: CASSVGQFYYEQYF
CDR3 DNA: TGTGCCAGCAGCGTAGGACAGTTTTACTACGAGCAGTACTTC

CDR3 length: 12
V gene: TRBV30
J gene: TRBJ2-1
D gene: -
clone size: -
CDR3 protein: CAWIFSEAEQFF
CDR3 DNA: TGTGCCTGGATCTTTAGCGAGGCTGAGCAGTTCTTC

CDR3 length: 14
V gene: TRBV29-1
J gene: TRBJ2-2
D gene: TRBD2
clone size: -
CDR3 protein: CSVGLAGNTGELFF
CDR3 DNA: TGCAGCGTAGGACTAGCGGGGAACACCGGGGAGCTGTTTTTT

CDR3 length: 13
V gene: TRBV6-5
J gene: TRBJ1-1
D gene: -
clone size: -
CDR3 protein: CASTKQGNTEAFF
CDR3 DNA: TGTGCCAGCACCAAACAGGGGAACACTGAAGCTTTCTTT

CDR3 length: 13
V gene: TRBV30
J gene: TRBJ2-7
D gene: -
clone size: -
CDR3 protein: CAWTRQGLGEQYF
CDR3 DNA: TGTGCCTGGACGAGGCAGGGCTTGGGAGAGCAGTACTTC

CDR3 length: 15
V gene: TRBV9
J gene: TRBJ1-4
D gene: -
clone size: -
CDR3 protein: CASSVSGIPNEKLFF
CDR3 DNA: TGTGCCAGCAGCGTATCAGGGATTCCGAATGAAAAACTGTTTTTT

CDR3 length: 13
V gene: TRBV19
J gene: TRBJ2-1
D gene: -
clone size: -
CDR3 protein: CASSIRPRSGQFF
CDR3 DNA: TGTGCCAGTAGTATCAGACCCCGCTCGGGGCAGTTCTTC

CDR3 length: 16
V gene: TRBV5-6
J gene: TRBJ2-2
D gene: TRBD1
clone size: -
CDR3 protein: CASSLVRDRDTGELFF
CDR3 DNA: TGTGCCAGCAGCTTGGTAAGGGACAGGGACACCGGGGAGCTGTTTTTT

CDR3 length: 16
V gene: TRBV30
J gene: TRBJ1-5
D gene: -
clone size: -
CDR3 protein: CAWSLGVGGINQPQHF
CDR3 DNA: TGTGCCTGGAGCCTGGGGGTCGGGGGTATCAATCAGCCCCAGCATTTT

CDR3 length: 14
V gene: TRBV7-3
J gene: TRBJ2-3
D gene: -
clone size: -
CDR3 protein: CASSLGASTDTQYF
CDR3 DNA: TGTGCCAGCAGCTTGGGGGCCAGCACAGATACGCAGTATTTT

CDR3 length: 15
V gene: TRBV11-3
J gene: TRBJ1-1
D gene: -
clone size: -
CDR3 protein: CASSRGEGTAAEAFF
CDR3 DNA: TGTGCCAGCAGCCGAGGGGAGGGTACGGCAGCTGAAGCTTTCTTT

CDR3 length: 18
V gene: TRBV7-9
J gene: TRBJ2-1
D gene: TRBD1
clone size: -
CDR3 protein: CASSPRGHSDSSYNEQFF
CDR3 DNA: TGTGCCAGCAGCCCGAGGGGGCATTCGGACAGCTCCTACAATGAGCAGTTCTTC

CDR3 length: 14
V gene: TRBV11-2
J gene: TRBJ2-7
D gene: TRBD2
clone size: once
CDR3 protein: CASSLRTSGYEQYF
CDR3 DNA: TGTGCCAGCAGCTTAAGGACTAGCGGCTACGAGCAGTACTTC

CDR3 length: 11
V gene: TRBV29-1
J gene: TRBJ1-2
D gene: -
clone size: -
CDR3 protein: CSVERGFGYTF
CDR3 DNA: TGCAGCGTTGAACGGGGATTTGGCTACACCTTC

CDR3 length: 16
V gene: TRBV28
J gene: TRBJ1-1
D gene: TRBD1
clone size: -
CDR3 protein: CASSPRQGRGNTEAFF
CDR3 DNA: TGTGCCAGCAGCCCCCGACAGGGACGAGGGAACACTGAAGCTTTCTTT

CDR3 length: 14
V gene: TRBV4-3
J gene: TRBJ1-4
D gene: -
clone size: -
CDR3 protein: CASSQDSRLEKLFF
CDR3 DNA: TGCGCCAGCAGCCAAGATAGCCGCCTCGAAAAACTGTTTTTT

CDR3 length: 12
V gene: TRBV19
J gene: TRBJ2-3
D gene: -
clone size: -
CDR3 protein: CASIGDADTQYF
CDR3 DNA: TGTGCCAGTATCGGGGATGCAGATACGCAGTATTTT

CDR3 length: 14
V gene: TRBV27
J gene: TRBJ2-7
D gene: -
clone size: -
CDR3 protein: CASSSGVASYEQYF
CDR3 DNA: TGTGCCAGCAGTTCCGGGGTGGCCTCCTACGAGCAGTACTTC

CDR3 length: 12
V gene: TRBV19
J gene: TRBJ1-1
D gene: TRBD1
clone size: -
CDR3 protein: CASRQGATEAFF
CDR3 DNA: TGTGCCAGTCGACAGGGAGCCACTGAAGCTTTCTTT

CDR3 length: 15
V gene: TRBV2
J gene: TRBJ1-5
D gene: TRBD1
clone size: once
CDR3 protein: CASSEQTGGSQPQHF
CDR3 DNA: TGTGCCAGCAGTGAGCAGACAGGGGGAAGTCAGCCCCAGCATTTT

CDR3 length: 13
V gene: TRBV28
J gene: TRBJ2-7
D gene: TRBD1
clone size: -
CDR3 protein: CASNWDSSYEQYF
CDR3 DNA: TGTGCCAGCAACTGGGACAGCTCCTACGAGCAGTACTTC